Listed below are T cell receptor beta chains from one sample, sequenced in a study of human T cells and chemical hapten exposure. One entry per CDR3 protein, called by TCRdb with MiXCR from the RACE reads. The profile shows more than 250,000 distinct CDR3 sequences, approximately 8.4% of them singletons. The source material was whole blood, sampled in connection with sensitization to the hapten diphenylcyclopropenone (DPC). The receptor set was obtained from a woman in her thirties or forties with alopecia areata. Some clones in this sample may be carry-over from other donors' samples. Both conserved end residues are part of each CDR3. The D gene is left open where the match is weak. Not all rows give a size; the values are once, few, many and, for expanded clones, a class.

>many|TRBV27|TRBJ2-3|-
CASSLLVLRDTDTQYF
TGTGCCAGCAGTTTACTAGTGCTCAGAGACACAGATACGCAGTATTTT
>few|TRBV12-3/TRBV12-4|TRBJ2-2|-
CASSLTSPGELFF
TGTGCCAGCAGTTTGACTTCTCCCGGGGAGCTGTTTTTT
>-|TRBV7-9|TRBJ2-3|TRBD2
CASDRASGRTLVGTDTQYF
TGTGCCAGCGACAGGGCTAGCGGGAGGACCTTAGTAGGCACAGATACGCAGTATTTT
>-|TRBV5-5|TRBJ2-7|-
CASSLDSIGQYF
TGTGCCAGCAGCTTAGATTCAATAGGGCAGTACTTC
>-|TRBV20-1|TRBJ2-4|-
CSAAQSGGPGIQYF
TGCAGTGCCGCCCAGTCCGGCGGGCCGGGCATTCAGTACTTC
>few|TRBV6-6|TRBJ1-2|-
CASSYPLGGNYGYTF
TGTGCCAGCAGTTACCCCCTGGGAGGCAACTATGGCTACACCTTC
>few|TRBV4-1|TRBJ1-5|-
CASSHGAGHSNQPQHF
TGCGCCAGCAGTCATGGTGCGGGACATAGCAATCAGCCCCAGCATTTT
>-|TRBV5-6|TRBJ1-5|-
CASTRRVTSNQPQHF
TGTGCCAGCACCCGTCGTGTGACTAGCAATCAGCCCCAGCATTTT
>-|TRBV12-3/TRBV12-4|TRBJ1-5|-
CASSLGQGELNQPQHF
TGTGCCAGCAGTTTAGGGCAGGGCGAGCTCAATCAGCCCCAGCATTTT
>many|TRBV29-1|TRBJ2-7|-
CSVDGAGAEGEQYF
TGCAGCGTTGACGGCGCAGGGGCAGAAGGCGAGCAGTACTTC
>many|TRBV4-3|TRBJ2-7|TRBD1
CASSLDRATYEQYF
TGCGCCAGCAGCCTAGACAGGGCCACCTACGAGCAGTACTTC
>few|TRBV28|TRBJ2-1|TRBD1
CASVRDSSYNEQFF
TGTGCCAGCGTCCGGGACAGCTCCTACAATGAGCAGTTCTTC
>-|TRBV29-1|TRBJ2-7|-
CSVWGATGRGNEQYF
TGCAGCGTTTGGGGGGCGACAGGGCGCGGCAACGAGCAGTACTTC
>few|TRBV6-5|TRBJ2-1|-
CASSLTNPRYNEQFF
TGTGCCAGCAGCCTCACTAACCCGCGCTACAATGAGCAGTTCTTC
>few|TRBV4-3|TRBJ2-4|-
CASSQDVGGPLAKNIQYF
TGCGCCAGCAGCCAAGATGTCGGCGGACCTTTAGCCAAAAACATTCAGTACTTC
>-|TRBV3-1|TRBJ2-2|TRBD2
CASSQYGLANTGELFF
TGTGCCAGCAGCCAATACGGACTAGCGAACACCGGGGAGCTGTTTTTT
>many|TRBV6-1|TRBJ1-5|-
CASSVGGADQPQHF
TGTGCCAGCAGTGTTGGGGGGGCGGATCAGCCCCAGCATTTT
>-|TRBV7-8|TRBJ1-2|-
CASSPQGYGYTF
TGTGCCAGCAGCCCGCAGGGGTATGGCTACACCTTC
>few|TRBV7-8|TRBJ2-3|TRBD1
CASTPSRGLTDTQYF
TGTGCCAGCACCCCGAGCAGGGGGCTTACAGATACGCAGTATTTT
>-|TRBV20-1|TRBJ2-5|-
CSAGNHRDRETQYF
TGCAGTGCTGGGAATCACAGGGATCGAGAGACCCAGTACTTC
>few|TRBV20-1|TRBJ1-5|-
CSARTNSNQPQHF
TGCAGTGCTAGAACTAATAGCAATCAGCCCCAGCATTTT
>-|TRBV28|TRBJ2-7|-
CASRNPQGYEQYF
TGTGCCAGCAGAAACCCACAGGGCTACGAGCAGTACTTC
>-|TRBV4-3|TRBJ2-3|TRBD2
CASSRVAGGGADTQYF
TGCGCCAGCAGCCGAGTAGCGGGAGGCGGGGCAGATACGCAGTATTTT
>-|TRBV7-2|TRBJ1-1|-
CASSFYRAEAFF
TGTGCCAGCAGCTTCTACAGGGCTGAAGCTTTCTTT
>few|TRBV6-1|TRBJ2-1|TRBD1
CASSGPGQGWNEQFF
TGTGCCAGCAGTGGGCCGGGACAGGGATGGAATGAGCAGTTCTTC
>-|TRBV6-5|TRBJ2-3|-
CASSYGPQSTDTQYF
TGTGCCAGCAGTTACGGGCCGCAAAGCACAGATACGCAGTATTTT
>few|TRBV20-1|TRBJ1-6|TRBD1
CSARVGQGAGNSPLHF
TGCAGTGCTAGAGTGGGACAGGGGGCGGGTAATTCACCCCTCCACTTT
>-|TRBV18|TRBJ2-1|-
CASSPPDQNRGEQFF
TGTGCCAGCTCACCACCGGATCAAAATCGGGGTGAGCAGTTCTTC
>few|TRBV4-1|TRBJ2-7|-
CASSHGGARTYEQYF
TGCGCCAGCAGCCACGGAGGGGCAAGGACCTACGAGCAGTACTTC
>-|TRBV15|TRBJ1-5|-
CATSRDPMTYSNQPQHF
TGTGCCACCAGCAGAGATCCGATGACTTATAGCAATCAGCCCCAGCATTTT
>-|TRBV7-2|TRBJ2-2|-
CASSSGWETGELFF
TGTGCCAGCAGCTCAGGTTGGGAGACCGGGGAGCTGTTTTTT
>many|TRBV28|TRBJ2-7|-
CASSLRGLSYEQYF
TGTGCCAGCAGTTTACGGGGGCTTTCCTACGAGCAGTACTTC
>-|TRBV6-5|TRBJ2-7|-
CASRPSEYYEQYF
TGTGCCAGCAGGCCCAGCGAATACTACGAGCAGTACTTC
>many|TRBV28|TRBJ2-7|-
CASGPTGPSSYEQYF
TGTGCCAGCGGCCCCACAGGACCAAGCTCCTACGAGCAGTACTTC
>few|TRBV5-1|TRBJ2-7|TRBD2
CASSRSTSGSYEQYF
TGCGCCAGCAGCCGTTCGACTAGCGGGAGCTACGAGCAGTACTTC
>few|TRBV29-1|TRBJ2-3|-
CSVGYGTDTQYF
TGCAGCGTTGGGTACGGCACAGATACGCAGTATTTT
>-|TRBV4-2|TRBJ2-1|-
CASSQGEIRRDEQFF
TGTGCCAGCAGCCAAGGCGAAATCCGTCGCGATGAGCAGTTCTTC